These T cell receptor beta chains were read from a single sample in a study of PD-1 blockade in classical Hodgkin lymphoma. Method: immunoSEQ multiplex PCR; TCRdb's copy keeps in-frame clones and lacks some. The table shows around 70,000 clones, with 65% to 75% occurring only once. The sequencing used peripheral blood mononuclear cells (PBMCs), collected before the second cycle of nivolumab. The receptor set was obtained from a human donor with classical Hodgkin lymphoma. CDR3s include the opening cysteine and the closing phenylalanine or tryptophan. D genes are given only for firm matches. Size is omitted from some rows. Given values are once, few, many or a class for expanded clones.

abundance	v_gene	j_gene	d_gene	CDR3aa	CDR3nt
NA	TRBV7-1	TRBJ2-2	NA	CASSLVRGNTGELFF	TGTGCCAGCAGCTTAGTCAGGGGTAACACCGGGGAGCTGTTTTTT
NA	TRBV5-6	TRBJ2-5	NA	CASSLARTGKETQYF	TGTGCCAGCAGCTTGGCCCGGACTGGTAAAGAGACCCAGTACTTC
NA	TRBV19	TRBJ1-1	NA	CASWERANTEAFF	TGTGCCAGTTGGGAGCGGGCGAACACTGAAGCTTTCTTT
NA	TRBV10-3	TRBJ2-3	NA	CAISERTADTQYF	TGTGCCATCAGTGAGAGGACCGCAGATACGCAGTATTTT
NA	TRBV6-5	TRBJ1-1	TRBD1	CASSYSRTGVNTEAFF	TGTGCCAGCAGTTACTCCCGGACAGGGGTGAACACTGAAGCTTTCTTT
NA	TRBV7-7	TRBJ2-1	NA	CASSLASGRSSYNEQFF	TGTGCTAGCAGCTTAGCGTCAGGGCGTAGCTCCTACAATGAGCAGTTCTTC
NA	TRBV5-8	TRBJ1-1	NA	CASSLATVRTEAFF	TGTGCCAGCAGCTTGGCCACGGTTCGAACTGAAGCTTTCTTT
NA	TRBV6-5	TRBJ2-1	TRBD1	CASSFRDRGLSEQFF	TGTGCCAGCAGCTTCCGGGACAGGGGGCTTAGTGAGCAGTTCTTC
few	TRBV9	TRBJ1-2	NA	CASSVELPNNYGYTF	TGTGCCAGCAGCGTAGAACTACCCAATAACTATGGCTACACCTTC
NA	TRBV28	TRBJ2-1	TRBD2	CATRTSPGYNEQFF	TGTGCCACCCGGACTAGCCCAGGATACAATGAGCAGTTCTTC
NA	TRBV7-8	TRBJ2-5	TRBD1	CASSRLGHRGAETQYF	TGTGCCAGCAGCCGCTTGGGGCACAGGGGAGCAGAGACCCAGTACTTC
NA	TRBV5-5	TRBJ1-1	NA	CASSSGQLNTEAFF	TGTGCCAGCAGCTCCGGACAGCTGAACACTGAAGCTTTCTTT
NA	TRBV12-5	TRBJ2-7	NA	CASGLVLMAEQYF	TGTGCTAGTGGTTTGGTACTGATGGCCGAGCAGTACTTC
NA	TRBV6-4	TRBJ2-2	TRBD1	CASSGQGGGELFF	TGTGCCAGCAGTGGACAGGGCGGCGGGGAGCTGTTTTTT
NA	TRBV9	TRBJ2-1	NA	CASSDSEGEKNNEQFF	TGTGCCAGCAGCGATTCGGAGGGGGAGAAGAACAATGAGCAGTTCTTC
NA	TRBV27	TRBJ1-2	NA	CASSLSVDPQEGYGYTF	TGTGCCAGCAGTTTATCTGTGGACCCCCAGGAGGGCTATGGCTACACCTTC
few	TRBV2	TRBJ1-6	NA	CASSEYYGVAGNSPLHF	TGTGCCAGCAGTGAATATTACGGTGTGGCAGGCAATTCACCCCTCCACTTT
NA	TRBV5-1	TRBJ2-7	NA	CASSKGRGSHEQYF	TGCGCCAGCAGCAAAGGACGGGGGTCCCACGAGCAGTACTTC
NA	TRBV19	TRBJ2-7	NA	CASSIQGTSYEQYF	TGTGCCAGTAGTATACAGGGGACATCCTACGAGCAGTACTTC
once	TRBV25-1	TRBJ2-7	TRBD1	CASSRQGPLSEQYF	TGTGCCAGCAGCCGACAGGGGCCCCTCAGCGAGCAGTACTTC
NA	TRBV7-9	TRBJ2-3	NA	CASSLGTVTDTQYF	TGTGCCAGCAGCCTTGGGACTGTCACAGATACGCAGTATTTT
NA	TRBV4-1	TRBJ2-2	TRBD1	CASSQWDSRTGELFF	TGCGCCAGCAGCCAGTGGGACAGTCGAACCGGGGAGCTGTTTTTT
NA	TRBV5-4	TRBJ2-2	NA	CASSFERNIPSGELFF	TGTGCCAGCAGCTTCGAGCGGAACATCCCTAGCGGGGAGCTGTTTTTT
NA	TRBV2	TRBJ1-2	NA	CASSGALMAGGGYTF	TGTGCCAGCAGTGGGGCTCTAATGGCGGGTGGAGGCTACACCTTC
NA	TRBV18	TRBJ1-5	TRBD1	CASSPRTGESNQPQHF	TGTGCCAGCTCACCAAGGACAGGGGAAAGCAATCAGCCCCAGCATTTT
few	TRBV11-3	TRBJ1-2	NA	CASSLVGDHDGYTF	TGTGCCAGCAGCTTAGTCGGGGATCATGATGGCTACACCTTC
NA	TRBV11-2	TRBJ2-7	TRBD1	CASSFTTGGSYEQYF	TGTGCCAGCAGCTTCACAACAGGGGGCTCCTACGAGCAGTACTTC
NA	TRBV5-1	TRBJ2-3	TRBD2	CASSLRSGVRVYGTDTQYF	TGCGCCAGCAGCCTACGGAGCGGGGTACGTGTTTACGGCACAGATACGCAGTATTTT
NA	TRBV4-1	TRBJ1-5	TRBD1	CASSQDAPGGPFNQPQHF	TGCGCCAGCAGCCAAGATGCGCCAGGGGGCCCTTTCAATCAGCCCCAGCATTTT
NA	TRBV2	TRBJ2-2	TRBD1	CASTETGGRAGELFF	TGTGCCAGCACCGAAACAGGGGGTAGGGCCGGGGAGCTGTTTTTT
NA	TRBV9	TRBJ1-3	NA	CASSGPGYGNTIYF	TGTGCCAGCAGCGGACCGGGGTACGGAAACACCATATATTTT
NA	TRBV19	TRBJ1-1	NA	CASSRTGNTEAFF	TGTGCCAGTAGTAGAACAGGGAACACTGAAGCTTTCTTT